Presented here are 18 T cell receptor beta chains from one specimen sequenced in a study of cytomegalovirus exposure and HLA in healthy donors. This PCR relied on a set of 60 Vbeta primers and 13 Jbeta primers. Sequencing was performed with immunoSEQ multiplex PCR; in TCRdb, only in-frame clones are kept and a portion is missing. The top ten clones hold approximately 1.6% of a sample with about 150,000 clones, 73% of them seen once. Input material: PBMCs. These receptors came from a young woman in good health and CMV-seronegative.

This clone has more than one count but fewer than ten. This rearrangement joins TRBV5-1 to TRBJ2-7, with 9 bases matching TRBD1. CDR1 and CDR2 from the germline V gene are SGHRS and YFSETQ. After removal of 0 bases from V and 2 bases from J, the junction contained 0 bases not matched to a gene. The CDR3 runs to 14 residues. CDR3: CASSLGTGAYEQYF. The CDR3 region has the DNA TGCGCCAGCAGCTTGGGGACAGGGGCCTACGAGCAGTACTTC.

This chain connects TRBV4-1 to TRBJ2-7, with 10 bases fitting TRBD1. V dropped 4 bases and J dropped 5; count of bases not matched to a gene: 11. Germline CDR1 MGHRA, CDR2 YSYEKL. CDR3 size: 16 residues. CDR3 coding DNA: TGCGCCAGCAGCCGAGGAATAACCGGGACAGGGGACGAGCAGTACTTC. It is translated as CASSRGITGTGDEQYF.

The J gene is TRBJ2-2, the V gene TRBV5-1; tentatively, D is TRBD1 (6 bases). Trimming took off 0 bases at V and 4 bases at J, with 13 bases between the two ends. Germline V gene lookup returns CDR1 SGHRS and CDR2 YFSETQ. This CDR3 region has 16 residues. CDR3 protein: CASSLAGTMGTGELFF. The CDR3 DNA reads TGCGCCAGCAGCTTGGCCGGGACAATGGGCACCGGGGAGCTGTTTTTT.

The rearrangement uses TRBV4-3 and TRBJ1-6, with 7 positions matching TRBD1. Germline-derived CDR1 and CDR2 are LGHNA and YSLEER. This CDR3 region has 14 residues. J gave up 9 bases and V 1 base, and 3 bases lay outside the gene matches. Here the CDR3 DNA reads TGCGCCAGCAGCCAAGGACAGGGAGTTTCACCCCTCCACTTT. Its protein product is CASSQGQGVSPLHF.

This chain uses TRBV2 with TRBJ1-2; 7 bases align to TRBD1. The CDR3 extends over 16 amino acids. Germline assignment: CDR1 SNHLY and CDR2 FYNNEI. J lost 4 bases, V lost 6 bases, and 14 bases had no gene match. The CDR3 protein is CASRADRDSPLYGYTF. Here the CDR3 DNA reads TGTGCCAGCAGGGCAGACCGGGACAGCCCCCTCTATGGCTACACCTTC. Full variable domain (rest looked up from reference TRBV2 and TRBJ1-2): EPEVTQTPSHQVTQMGQEVILRCVPISNHLYFYWYRQILGQKVEFLVSFYNNEISEKSEIFDDQFSVERPDGSNFTLKIRSTKLEDSAMYFCASRADRDSPLYGYTFGSGTRLTVV.

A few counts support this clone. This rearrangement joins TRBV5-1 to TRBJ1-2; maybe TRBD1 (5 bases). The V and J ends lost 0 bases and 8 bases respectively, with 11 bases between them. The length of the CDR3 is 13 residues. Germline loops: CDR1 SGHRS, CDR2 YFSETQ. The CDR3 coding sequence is TGCGCCAGCAGCTTGGGCAGGGCGAGGGGCTACACCTTC. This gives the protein CASSLGRARGYTF.

The CDR3, as DNA: TGCGCCAGCAGCCAAGCAAGACTCGGGAGGGGGGGCCCCACAGATACGCAGTATTTT. Its protein product is CASSQARLGRGGPTDTQYF. V gene TRBV4-1 combines with J gene TRBJ2-3, with 8 bases identical to TRBD2. From germline, CDR1 is MGHRA and CDR2 YSYEKL. The CDR3 totals 19 residues. Trimming took 1 base from V and 2 from J; bases not matched to a gene: 14.

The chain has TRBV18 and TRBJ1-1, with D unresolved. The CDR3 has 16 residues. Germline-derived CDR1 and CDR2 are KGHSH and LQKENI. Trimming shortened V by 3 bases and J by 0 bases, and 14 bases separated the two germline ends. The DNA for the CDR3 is TGTGCCAGCTCACCTCGAGTTACGGGATTGAACACTGAAGCTTTCTTT. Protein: CASSPRVTGLNTEAFF.

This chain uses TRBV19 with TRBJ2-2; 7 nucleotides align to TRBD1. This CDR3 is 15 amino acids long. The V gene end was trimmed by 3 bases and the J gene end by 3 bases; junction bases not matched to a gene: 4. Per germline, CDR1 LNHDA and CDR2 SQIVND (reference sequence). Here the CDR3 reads CASSIPTGDTGELFF. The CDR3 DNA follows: TGTGCCAGTAGTATCCCTACAGGGGACACCGGGGAGCTGTTTTTT. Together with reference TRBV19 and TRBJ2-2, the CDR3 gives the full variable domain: DGGITQSPKYLFRKEGQNVTLSCEQNLNHDAMYWYRQDPGQGLRLIYYSQIVNDFQKGDIAEGYSVSREKKESFPLTVTSAQKNPTAFYLCASSIPTGDTGELFFGEGSRLTVL.

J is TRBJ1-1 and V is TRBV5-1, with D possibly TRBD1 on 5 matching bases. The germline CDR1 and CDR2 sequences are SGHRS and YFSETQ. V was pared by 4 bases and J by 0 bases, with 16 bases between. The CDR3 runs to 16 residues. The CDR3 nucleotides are TGCGCCAGCAGCCCTAGAGACAGACTTATGAACACTGAAGCTTTCTTT. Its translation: CASSPRDRLMNTEAFF.

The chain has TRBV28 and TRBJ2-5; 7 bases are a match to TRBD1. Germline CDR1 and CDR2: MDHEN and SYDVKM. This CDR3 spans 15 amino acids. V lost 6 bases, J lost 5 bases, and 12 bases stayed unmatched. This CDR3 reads CASSSGQPTGETQYF. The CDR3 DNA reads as TGTGCCAGCAGCTCGGGACAGCCTACGGGGGAGACCCAGTACTTC. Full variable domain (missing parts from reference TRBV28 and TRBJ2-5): DVKVTQSSRYLVKRTGEKVFLECVQDMDHENMFWYRQDPGLGLRLIYFSYDVKMKEKGDIPEGYSVSREKKERFSLILESASTNQTSMYLCASSSGQPTGETQYFGPGTRLLVL.

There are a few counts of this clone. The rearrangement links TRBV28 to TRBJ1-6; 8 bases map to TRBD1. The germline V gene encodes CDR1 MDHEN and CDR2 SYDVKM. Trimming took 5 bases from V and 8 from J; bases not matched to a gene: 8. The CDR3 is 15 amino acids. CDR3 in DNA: TGTGCCAGCAGTCCCTCGGACAGGGTGGATTCACCCCTCCACTTT. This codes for CASSPSDRVDSPLHF.

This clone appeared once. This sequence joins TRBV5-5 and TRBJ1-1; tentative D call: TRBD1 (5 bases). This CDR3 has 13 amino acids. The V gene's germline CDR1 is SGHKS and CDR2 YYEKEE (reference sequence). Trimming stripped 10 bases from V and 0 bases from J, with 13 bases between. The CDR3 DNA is TGTGCCGGACAACATGATCTGAACACTGAAGCTTTCTTT. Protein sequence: CAGQHDLNTEAFF.

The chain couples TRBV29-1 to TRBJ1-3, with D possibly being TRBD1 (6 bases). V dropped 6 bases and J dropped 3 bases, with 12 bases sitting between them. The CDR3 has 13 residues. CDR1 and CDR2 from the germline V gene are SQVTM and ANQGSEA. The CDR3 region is CSVAGGLGNTIYF. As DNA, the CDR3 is TGCAGCGTGGCGGGGGGCCTTGGAAACACCATATATTTT.

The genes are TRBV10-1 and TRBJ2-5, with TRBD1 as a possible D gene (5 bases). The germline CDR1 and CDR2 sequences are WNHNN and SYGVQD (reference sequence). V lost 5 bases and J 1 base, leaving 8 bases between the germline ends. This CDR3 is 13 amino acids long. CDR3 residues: CASSRQIQETQYF. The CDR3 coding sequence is TGCGCCAGCAGTCGACAGATCCAAGAGACCCAGTACTTC.

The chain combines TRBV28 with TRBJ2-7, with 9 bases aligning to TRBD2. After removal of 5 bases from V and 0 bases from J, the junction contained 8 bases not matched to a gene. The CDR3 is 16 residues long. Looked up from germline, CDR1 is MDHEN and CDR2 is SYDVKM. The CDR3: CASSTPSSGSSYEQYV. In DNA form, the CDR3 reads TGTGCCAGCAGTACCCCGAGTAGCGGGAGCTCCTACGAGCAGTACGTC.

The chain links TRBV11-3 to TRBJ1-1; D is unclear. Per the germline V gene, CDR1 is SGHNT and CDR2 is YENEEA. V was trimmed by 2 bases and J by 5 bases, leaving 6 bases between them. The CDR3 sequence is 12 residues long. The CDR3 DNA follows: TGTGCCAGCAGCTTACGGGGAACTGAAGCTTTCTTT. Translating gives CASSLRGTEAFF.

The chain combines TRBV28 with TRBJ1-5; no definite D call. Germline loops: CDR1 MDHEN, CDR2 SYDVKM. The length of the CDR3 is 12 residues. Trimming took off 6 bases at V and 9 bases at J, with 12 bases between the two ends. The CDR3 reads CASSLSGPPQHF. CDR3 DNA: TGTGCCAGCAGCCTGTCCGGTCCGCCCCAGCATTTT. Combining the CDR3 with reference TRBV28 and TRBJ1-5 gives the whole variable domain DVKVTQSSRYLVKRTGEKVFLECVQDMDHENMFWYRQDPGLGLRLIYFSYDVKMKEKGDIPEGYSVSREKKERFSLILESASTNQTSMYLCASSLSGPPQHFGDGTRLSIL.